These 8 T cell receptor beta chains were sequenced from one sample in a study of cytomegalovirus exposure and HLA in healthy donors. The PCR made use of 60 Vbeta and 13 Jbeta primers. Method: immunoSEQ multiplex PCR; TCRdb's copy keeps in-frame clones and lacks some. This sample's clone table lists around 50,000 clones. The sequencing sample was made of PBMCs. Receptors originate from a female donor in good health and CMV-seronegative.

J is TRBJ1-3 and V is TRBV7-9, with 9 nucleotides matching TRBD1. Germline lookup yields CDR1 SEHNR and CDR2 FQNEAQ (reference sequence). The CDR3 spans 14 residues. J was trimmed by 6 bases and V by 5 bases; bases with no gene match: 5. The CDR3 sequence: CASSRGQGQNTIYF. CDR3 sequence (DNA): TGTGCCAGCAGCAGGGGACAGGGACAAAACACCATATATTTT.

J is TRBJ2-1 and V is TRBV30, with TRBD2 identical over 9 bases. Germline trimming cut 5 bases from V and 0 bases from J; bases unmatched to any gene: 8. This CDR3 comprises 16 residues. The germline gives CDR1 GTSNPN, CDR2 SVGIG (reference sequence). For the CDR3, the DNA is TGTGCCTGGCAACTAGCGGGCCTAAGCTCCTACAATGAGCAGTTCTTC. It codes for CAWQLAGLSSYNEQFF. Full variable domain (rest looked up from reference TRBV30 and TRBJ2-1): SQTIHQWPATLVQPVGSPLSLECTVEGTSNPNLYWYRQAAGRGLQLLFYSVGIGQISSEVPQNLSASRPQDRQFILSSKKLLLSDSGFYLCAWQLAGLSSYNEQFFGPGTRLTVL.

CDR3 loop: CASSRASVQDTQYF. Here the CDR3 DNA reads TGTGCCAGCTCACGAGCGAGCGTACAAGATACGCAGTATTTT. This chain uses TRBV18 with TRBJ2-3, with D hard to call. The germline CDR1 and CDR2 sequences are KGHSH and LQKENI. V was pared by 4 bases and J by 5 bases, with 13 bases between. The CDR3 covers 14 residues. Supplemented by reference TRBV18 and TRBJ2-3, the full variable domain reads NAGVMQNPRHLVRRRGQEARLRCSPMKGHSHVYWYRQLPEEGLKFMVYLQKENIIDESGMPKERFSAEFPKEGPSILRIQQVVRGDSAAYFCASSRASVQDTQYFGPGTRLTVL.

The V call is TRBV30, the J call TRBJ1-1; possibly TRBD1 for D (5 bases). The V gene lost 3 bases and the J gene lost 5 bases, with 13 bases spanning the gap. This CDR3 is built from 13 residues. Germline V CDR1 and CDR2: GTSNPN, SVGIG (reference sequence). The DNA for the CDR3 is TGTGCCTGGAGGACAGCACCCCGGACTGAAGCTTTCTTT. This encodes CAWRTAPRTEAFF.

V gene TRBV6-1 combines with J gene TRBJ2-1; TRBD2 matches at 12 bases. Germline V gene sequence: CDR1 MNHNS, CDR2 SASEGT. Trimming cost V 4 bases and J 0 bases; bases outside gene matches: 4. The CDR3 has 17 amino acids. The CDR3 nucleotides are TGTGCCAGCAGTGGGACTAGCGGGATCAGCTCCTACAATGAGCAGTTCTTC. It specifies CASSGTSGISSYNEQFF.

The V and J genes are TRBV27 and TRBJ1-1; D gene unclear. V was clipped by 7 bases and J by 1 base, with 13 bases between them. Germline lookup yields CDR1 MNHEY and CDR2 SMNVEV (reference sequence). The CDR3 covers 14 residues. The CDR3 DNA sequence: TGTGCCAGCACCCTCGAACCGGGGAACACTGAAGCTTTCTTT. Encoded protein: CASTLEPGNTEAFF.

This chain connects TRBV7-2 to TRBJ2-5, with 7 bases aligning to TRBD2. V gave up 4 bases and J gave up 4 bases; unmatched junction bases: 9. Looked up from germline, CDR1 is SGHTA and CDR2 is FQGNSA. The length of the CDR3 is 15 residues. CDR3 protein: CASSSLGLSLETQYF. CDR3 DNA sequence: TGTGCCAGCAGCTCCTTGGGACTATCCCTAGAGACCCAGTACTTC. Filled out from reference TRBV7-2 and TRBJ2-5, the complete variable domain reads GAGVSQSPSNKVTEKGKDVELRCDPISGHTALYWYRQSLGQGLEFLIYFQGNSAPDKSGLPSDRFSAERTGGSVSTLTIQRTQQEDSAVYLCASSSLGLSLETQYFGPGTRLLVL.

This sequence joins TRBV6-5 and TRBJ1-5; tentatively, D is TRBD1 (5 bases). The CDR3 consists of 13 residues. The germline gives CDR1 MNHEY, CDR2 SVGAGI. The V gene lost 0 bases and the J gene lost 14 bases, with 14 bases spanning the gap. The CDR3 DNA sequence: TGTGCCAGCAGTTACTCGAGTCAAGGGGCTAAGCATTTT. It translates to CASSYSSQGAKHF.